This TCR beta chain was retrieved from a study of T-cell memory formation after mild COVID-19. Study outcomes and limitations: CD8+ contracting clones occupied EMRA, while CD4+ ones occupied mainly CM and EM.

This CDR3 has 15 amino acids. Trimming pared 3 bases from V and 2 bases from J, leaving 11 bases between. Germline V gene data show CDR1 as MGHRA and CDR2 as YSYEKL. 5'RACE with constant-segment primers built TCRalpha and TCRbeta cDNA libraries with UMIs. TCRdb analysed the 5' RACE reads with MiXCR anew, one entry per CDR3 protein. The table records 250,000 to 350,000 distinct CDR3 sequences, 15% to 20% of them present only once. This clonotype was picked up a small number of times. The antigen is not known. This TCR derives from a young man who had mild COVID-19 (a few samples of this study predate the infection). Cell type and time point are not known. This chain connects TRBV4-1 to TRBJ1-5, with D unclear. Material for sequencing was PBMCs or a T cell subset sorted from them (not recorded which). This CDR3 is CASSQTGLGNQPQHF. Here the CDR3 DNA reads TGCGCCAGCAGCCAGACTGGCCTAGGCAATCAGCCCCAGCATTTT.